These T cell receptor beta chains were read from a single sample in a study of regulatory T cells in long-lasting Graves disease. Via MiXCR, TCRdb re-called the multiplex PCR reads, giving one row per CDR3 protein. This table holds hundreds of thousands of distinct CDR3 sequences, 9.5% to 15% found once. This sample was also put to use in a study of T cells in Graves' hyperthyroidism and ophthalmopathy.

The sequencing here drew on peripheral blood mononuclear cells (PBMCs), taken at new diagnosis, from a patient treated with antithyroid drugs. The receptor source for this set is a woman aged 25 to 39 with Graves disease. Both conserved end residues are part of each CDR3. Each record gives: D gene, J gene, V gene, clone size, CDR3 protein, CDR3 DNA. The D gene is left open where the match is weak. Rows give clone size only sometimes, using once, few, many, or a class for an expanded clone.

d_gene: TRBD1; j_gene: TRBJ2-5; v_gene: TRBV10-2; abundance: .; CDR3aa: CASSELGTVQETQYF; CDR3nt: TGCGCCAGCAGTGAGCTAGGGACAGTCCAAGAGACCCAGTACTTC
d_gene: .; j_gene: TRBJ1-2; v_gene: TRBV29-1; abundance: many; CDR3aa: CSGTEGNYGYTF; CDR3nt: TGCAGCGGTACCGAGGGAAACTATGGCTACACCTTC
d_gene: .; j_gene: TRBJ2-2; v_gene: TRBV13; abundance: many; CDR3aa: CASSKRVENTGELFF; CDR3nt: TGTGCCAGCAGCAAACGGGTGGAGAACACCGGGGAGCTGTTTTTT
d_gene: .; j_gene: TRBJ1-1; v_gene: TRBV5-5; abundance: .; CDR3aa: CASSLVVGRYTEAFF; CDR3nt: TGTGCCAGCAGCTTGGTGGTAGGCAGATACACTGAAGCTTTCTTT
d_gene: .; j_gene: TRBJ2-3; v_gene: TRBV28; abundance: many; CDR3aa: CASSADPLFRLETSTDTQYF; CDR3nt: TGTGCCAGCAGTGCCGACCCCCTGTTCCGGCTAGAAACTAGCACAGATACGCAGTATTTT
d_gene: TRBD1; j_gene: TRBJ2-7; v_gene: TRBV3-1; abundance: many; CDR3aa: CASSPGQAYYEQYF; CDR3nt: TGTGCCAGCAGCCCAGGACAGGCCTACTACGAGCAGTACTTC
d_gene: .; j_gene: TRBJ2-3; v_gene: TRBV14; abundance: many; CDR3aa: CASSQVGVGTDTQYF; CDR3nt: TGTGCCAGCAGCCAAGTAGGGGTGGGCACAGATACGCAGTATTTT
d_gene: .; j_gene: TRBJ2-1; v_gene: TRBV12-3/TRBV12-4; abundance: many; CDR3aa: CASNLGIYNEQFF; CDR3nt: TGTGCCAGCAACCTGGGGATCTACAATGAGCAGTTCTTC
d_gene: .; j_gene: TRBJ1-3; v_gene: TRBV18; abundance: few; CDR3aa: CASSGTASGNTIYF; CDR3nt: TGTGCCAGCTCTGGGACGGCCTCTGGAAACACCATATATTTT
d_gene: TRBD2; j_gene: TRBJ2-5; v_gene: TRBV5-1; abundance: few; CDR3aa: CASSFSRTSGRPETQYF; CDR3nt: TGCGCCAGCAGCTTTAGCAGGACTAGCGGGAGGCCAGAGACCCAGTACTTC
d_gene: .; j_gene: TRBJ2-7; v_gene: TRBV5-6; abundance: .; CDR3aa: CASSLAGAVYEQYF; CDR3nt: TGTGCCAGCAGCTTAGCTGGGGCTGTCTACGAGCAGTACTTC
d_gene: .; j_gene: TRBJ1-1; v_gene: TRBV2; abundance: many; CDR3aa: CASRVMGRNTEAFF; CDR3nt: TGTGCCAGCAGGGTAATGGGGCGTAACACTGAAGCTTTCTTT
d_gene: TRBD2; j_gene: TRBJ2-7; v_gene: TRBV29-1; abundance: few; CDR3aa: CSVDQAGETYEQYF; CDR3nt: TGCAGCGTTGACCAAGCGGGGGAGACCTACGAGCAGTACTTC
d_gene: TRBD2; j_gene: TRBJ2-7; v_gene: TRBV6-5; abundance: few; CDR3aa: CASSYGLAGDYDEQYF; CDR3nt: TGTGCCAGCAGTTATGGACTAGCGGGAGACTATGACGAGCAGTACTTC
d_gene: TRBD2; j_gene: TRBJ2-7; v_gene: TRBV28; abundance: many; CDR3aa: CASSSPGLVNREQYF; CDR3nt: TGTGCCAGCAGTTCACCGGGACTAGTAAATCGCGAGCAGTACTTC
d_gene: .; j_gene: TRBJ1-1; v_gene: TRBV16; abundance: few; CDR3aa: CASSQSVANTEAFF; CDR3nt: TGTGCCAGCAGCCAATCGGTTGCGAACACTGAAGCTTTCTTT
d_gene: .; j_gene: TRBJ2-7; v_gene: TRBV3-1; abundance: many; CDR3aa: CASSQDWRVRMPRDF; CDR3nt: TGTGCCAGCAGCCAAGACTGGAGGGTAAGAATGCCGCGAGACTTC
d_gene: .; j_gene: TRBJ2-1; v_gene: TRBV4-3; abundance: few; CDR3aa: CASSQVAVTYNEQFF; CDR3nt: TGCGCCAGCAGCCAAGTGGCGGTGACCTACAATGAGCAGTTCTTC
d_gene: TRBD1; j_gene: TRBJ2-7; v_gene: TRBV7-2; abundance: .; CDR3aa: CASGLKGTGTYEQYF; CDR3nt: TGTGCCAGCGGCCTTAAGGGGACAGGGACCTACGAGCAGTACTTC
d_gene: TRBD2; j_gene: TRBJ2-5; v_gene: TRBV20-1; abundance: many; CDR3aa: CSAISGRARETQYF; CDR3nt: TGCAGTGCTATTAGCGGGAGGGCCCGGGAGACCCAGTACTTC
d_gene: .; j_gene: TRBJ1-1; v_gene: TRBV7-2; abundance: many; CDR3aa: CASSSHTGTEAFF; CDR3nt: TGTGCCAGCAGCTCCCATACAGGGACTGAAGCTTTCTTT
d_gene: TRBD2; j_gene: TRBJ2-1; v_gene: TRBV12-3/TRBV12-4; abundance: many; CDR3aa: CASSFEGLAGTKFF; CDR3nt: TGTGCCAGCAGTTTCGAGGGACTAGCGGGAACAAAGTTCTTC
d_gene: TRBD1; j_gene: TRBJ1-4; v_gene: TRBV2; abundance: many; CDR3aa: CASSDWDRANEKLFF; CDR3nt: TGTGCCAGCAGTGACTGGGACAGGGCTAATGAAAAACTGTTTTTT
d_gene: .; j_gene: TRBJ2-7; v_gene: TRBV7-3; abundance: few; CDR3aa: CASSPGPFYEQYF; CDR3nt: TGTGCCAGCAGCCCCGGACCGTTCTACGAGCAGTACTTC
d_gene: TRBD1; j_gene: TRBJ2-7; v_gene: TRBV10-3; abundance: many; CDR3aa: CAISGTGVHEQYF; CDR3nt: TGTGCCATCAGTGGGACAGGGGTGCACGAGCAGTACTTC
d_gene: .; j_gene: TRBJ2-2; v_gene: TRBV18; abundance: .; CDR3aa: CASSPATGNTGELFF; CDR3nt: TGTGCCAGCTCACCAGCGACGGGGAACACCGGGGAGCTGTTTTTT
d_gene: .; j_gene: TRBJ2-3; v_gene: TRBV10-3; abundance: few; CDR3aa: CAISEPAKSTDTQYF; CDR3nt: TGTGCCATCAGTGAACCAGCAAAAAGCACAGATACGCAGTATTTT
d_gene: .; j_gene: TRBJ2-3; v_gene: TRBV29-1; abundance: many; CDR3aa: CSVEITASTDTQYF; CDR3nt: TGCAGCGTTGAAATCACGGCTAGCACAGATACGCAGTATTTT
d_gene: TRBD1; j_gene: TRBJ2-7; v_gene: TRBV24-1; abundance: few; CDR3aa: CATSDFGTENNEQYF; CDR3nt: TGTGCCACCAGTGATTTCGGGACAGAAAACAACGAGCAGTACTTC
d_gene: .; j_gene: TRBJ1-1; v_gene: TRBV20-1; abundance: many; CDR3aa: CSASRDMNTEAFF; CDR3nt: TGCAGTGCTAGCAGGGACATGAACACTGAAGCTTTCTTT
d_gene: .; j_gene: TRBJ1-5; v_gene: TRBV12-3/TRBV12-4; abundance: .; CDR3aa: CASSLSRVSNQPQHF; CDR3nt: TGTGCCAGCAGTTTAAGCAGGGTGAGCAATCAGCCCCAGCATTTT
d_gene: TRBD1; j_gene: TRBJ1-2; v_gene: TRBV3-1; abundance: many; CDR3aa: CASSQPTGKDGYTF; CDR3nt: TGTGCCAGCAGCCAACCGACAGGGAAGGATGGCTACACCTTC
d_gene: .; j_gene: TRBJ2-1; v_gene: TRBV2; abundance: many; CDR3aa: CASKAVGDEQFF; CDR3nt: TGTGCCAGCAAGGCAGTGGGGGATGAGCAGTTCTTC
d_gene: .; j_gene: TRBJ2-7; v_gene: TRBV4-3; abundance: .; CDR3aa: CASSQDLTAHNSYEQYF; CDR3nt: TGCGCCAGCAGCCAAGACTTGACAGCGCACAATAGTTACGAGCAGTACTTC
d_gene: .; j_gene: TRBJ1-5; v_gene: TRBV24-1; abundance: .; CDR3aa: CATSDGRVYGQPQHF; CDR3nt: TGTGCCACCAGTGATGGCAGGGTTTATGGTCAGCCCCAGCATTTT
d_gene: .; j_gene: TRBJ2-3; v_gene: TRBV29-1; abundance: .; CDR3aa: CSVEGELGTDTQYF; CDR3nt: TGCAGCGTTGAAGGGGAGTTGGGCACAGATACGCAGTATTTT
d_gene: TRBD2; j_gene: TRBJ2-2; v_gene: TRBV20-1; abundance: .; CDR3aa: CSASRAGRAATGELFF; CDR3nt: TGCAGTGCTAGTCGGGCCGGGAGGGCCGCCACCGGGGAGCTGTTTTTT
d_gene: .; j_gene: TRBJ2-1; v_gene: TRBV30; abundance: many; CDR3aa: CAWNRAFNEQFF; CDR3nt: TGTGCCTGGAATCGGGCTTTCAATGAGCAGTTCTTC
d_gene: TRBD2; j_gene: TRBJ2-1; v_gene: TRBV7-2; abundance: many; CDR3aa: CASSPNLAGGYNEQFF; CDR3nt: TGTGCCAGCAGCCCCAATCTAGCGGGAGGATACAATGAGCAGTTCTTC
d_gene: TRBD1; j_gene: TRBJ1-4; v_gene: TRBV6-2/TRBV6-3; abundance: few; CDR3aa: CASSYLAPGQGNEKLFF; CDR3nt: TGTGCCAGCAGTTACCTCGCCCCGGGACAGGGTAATGAAAAACTGTTTTTT
d_gene: TRBD1; j_gene: TRBJ1-2; v_gene: TRBV6-2/TRBV6-3; abundance: .; CDR3aa: CASSSDRDVGYTF; CDR3nt: TGTGCCAGCAGTAGTGACAGGGATGTCGGCTACACCTTC
d_gene: .; j_gene: TRBJ2-7; v_gene: TRBV20-1; abundance: .; CDR3aa: CSADGRRGVQYF; CDR3nt: TGCAGTGCTGACGGACGGCGGGGAGTGCAGTACTTC
d_gene: TRBD1; j_gene: TRBJ1-1; v_gene: TRBV4-1; abundance: .; CDR3aa: CASSIHRDRGLLLDTEAFF; CDR3nt: TGCGCCAGCAGCATACACCGGGACAGGGGGCTCTTGTTGGACACTGAAGCTTTCTTT
d_gene: .; j_gene: TRBJ2-7; v_gene: TRBV11-3; abundance: few; CDR3aa: CASSRTLEQYF; CDR3nt: TGTGCCAGCAGTCGCACCCTGGAGCAGTACTTC
d_gene: TRBD1; j_gene: TRBJ2-7; v_gene: TRBV27; abundance: .; CDR3aa: CASSTLGGTGDEQYF; CDR3nt: TGTGCCAGCAGTACCCTGGGCGGGACAGGGGACGAGCAGTACTTC